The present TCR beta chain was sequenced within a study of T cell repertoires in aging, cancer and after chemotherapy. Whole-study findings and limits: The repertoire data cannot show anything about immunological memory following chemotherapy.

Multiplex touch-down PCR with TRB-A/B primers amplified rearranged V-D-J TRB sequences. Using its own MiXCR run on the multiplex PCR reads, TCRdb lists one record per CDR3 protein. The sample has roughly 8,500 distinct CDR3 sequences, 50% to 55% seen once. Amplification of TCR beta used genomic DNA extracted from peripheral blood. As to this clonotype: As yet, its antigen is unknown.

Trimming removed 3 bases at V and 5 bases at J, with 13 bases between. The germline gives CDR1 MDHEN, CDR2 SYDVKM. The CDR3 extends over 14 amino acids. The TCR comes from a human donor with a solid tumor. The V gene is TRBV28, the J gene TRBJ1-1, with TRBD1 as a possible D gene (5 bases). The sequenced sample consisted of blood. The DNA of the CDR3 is TGTGCCAGCAGTTTGGGGGTAAAGATGACTGAAGCTTTCTTT. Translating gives CASSLGVKMTEAFF.